This T cell receptor (beta chain) originates from a study of blood T cell repertoires in COVID-19. On the study more broadly: Sites in the United States, Italy and Spain provided acute and convalescent COVID-19 samples. T cells, B-cell-depleted T cells, or PBMCs supplied cDNA or gDNA.

Original data processing: Nucleated cell counts were estimated from reference gene primer amplification. Produced via immunoSEQ multiplex PCR; TCRdb's table is partial and in-frame only. That table furnishes V, J and clone size, whereas the DNA furnished D and trimming. The repertoire holds 42,000 or so clones, 81% seen once, with approximately 37% in the top ten. The CDR3 totals 13 residues. The germline V gene encodes CDR1 GTSNPN and CDR2 SVGIG (reference sequence). V lost 0 bases to trimming and J lost 1 base, with 7 bases between them. This clonotype was obtained from a man in his forties with active or convalescent COVID-19. The chain uses TRBV30 and TRBJ2-7; D is undetermined. The sample consisted of peripheral blood. The CDR3 nucleotides are TGTGCCTGGAGTGTGACACTTTCCTACGAGCAGTACTTC. Translating gives CAWSVTLSYEQYF.